The clone carrying this T cell receptor beta chain was detected only a few times. Its target is not known. This sample was included in a study of blood T cells in healthy people across ages. A J-beta primer mix and a sample-barcoded 5' primer were used in a second PCR of about 6 to 12 cycles. TCRdb recomputed calls from the 5' RACE reads with MiXCR, one row per CDR3 protein. The sample lists 800,000 or so distinct CDR3 sequences, just under 25% occurring once. Peripheral blood was drawn, roughly 10 milliliters per donor. Study-wide results and limits: With naive T cell percentage, TCR beta diversity showed a strong correlation.

Germline V gene lookup returns CDR1 SQVTM and CDR2 ANQGSEA. Trimming pared 7 bases from V and 4 bases from J, leaving 10 bases between. The CDR3 extends over 11 amino acids. Separately, the same data were catalogued under a study of T cells of mothers and their children. That investigation notes: Slightly higher, non-significant overlap characterized related mother-child pairs relative to unrelated pairs.

Sequenced input: blood. This chain joins TRBV29-1 and TRBJ1-2, with no clear D. The receptor was derived from a boy between 5 and 17 years old in good health. CDR3 region: CSADTVYGYTF. The CDR3 bases are TGCAGCGCTGATACAGTCTATGGCTACACCTTC.